These T cell receptor beta chains were read from a single sample in a study of blood T cell repertoires in COVID-19. Clones were sequenced by immunoSEQ multiplex PCR, and TCRdb holds only the in-frame ones, with some missing. The sample shows about 170,000 clones, approximately 80% of them seen only once. Source material: PBMCs or T cells enriched from blood (not recorded which). Receptor source: a man aged 45 to 65 who had recovered from COVID-19. Each CDR3 is given with its conserved first and last residue. D genes are given only for firm matches. Where a row states a size, it is once, few, many or the class of an expanded clone; other rows omit it.

d_call | j_call | v_call | clone_size | cdr3_aa | cdr3_nt
TRBD2 | TRBJ2-7 | TRBV18 | . | CASSPPTSGGGEQYF | TGTGCCAGCTCACCACCGACTAGCGGGGGAGGCGAGCAGTACTTC
. | TRBJ1-2 | TRBV30 | . | CAWSRTAPRGYGYTF | TGTGCCTGGAGCCGGACAGCCCCTCGTGGCTATGGCTACACCTTC
. | TRBJ1-1 | TRBV7-9 | once | CASSLENTGNTEAFF | TGTGCCAGCAGCCTAGAAAATACAGGGAACACTGAAGCTTTCTTT
. | TRBJ2-3 | TRBV5-1 | . | CASSLESSSTDTQYF | TGCGCCAGCAGCTTGGAGTCTAGTAGCACAGATACGCAGTATTTT
. | TRBJ1-3 | TRBV19 | . | CASNLGNLDSGNTIYF | TGTGCCAGTAACCTCGGGAATCTGGACTCTGGAAACACCATATATTTT
TRBD2 | TRBJ2-1 | TRBV5-6 | . | CASSLPQRGVHEQFF | TGTGCCAGCAGCTTGCCCCAGCGGGGGGTCCATGAGCAGTTCTTC
. | TRBJ1-1 | TRBV2 | . | CASPSLLGGTEAFF | TGTGCCTCCCCATCTCTCCTCGGAGGGACTGAAGCTTTCTTT
TRBD1 | TRBJ2-7 | TRBV19 | . | CASSISGTGDYEQYF | TGTGCCAGTAGTATATCCGGGACAGGGGACTACGAGCAGTACTTC
TRBD1 | TRBJ2-1 | TRBV5-1 | once | CASSPTGGSYNEQFF | TGCGCCAGCAGCCCGACAGGGGGCTCCTACAATGAGCAGTTCTTC
TRBD2 | TRBJ2-1 | TRBV2 | . | CASSYSGGDNEQFF | TGTGCCAGCAGTTATAGCGGGGGGGACAATGAGCAGTTCTTC
. | TRBJ1-1 | TRBV18 | . | CASSPTLVGTEAFF | TGTGCCAGCTCACCAACCCTAGTAGGCACTGAAGCTTTCTTT
. | TRBJ1-6 | TRBV7-3 | once | CASRSSGGPLHF | TGTGCCAGCAGGTCATCGGGTGGGCCCCTCCACTTT
TRBD1 | TRBJ1-5 | TRBV30 | . | CAWATGGPSNQPQHF | TGTGCCTGGGCGACAGGGGGCCCGAGCAATCAGCCCCAGCATTTT
TRBD1 | TRBJ2-7 | TRBV5-1 | . | CASSLDGTGKTEQYF | TGCGCCAGCAGCTTGGACGGGACAGGGAAAACCGAGCAGTACTTC
TRBD2 | TRBJ2-5 | TRBV30 | . | CAWTGGQETQYF | TGTGCCTGGACGGGGGGGCAAGAGACCCAGTACTTC
TRBD1 | TRBJ1-4 | TRBV3-1/TRBV3-2 | . | CASSQGGQGTAEKLFF | TGTGCCAGCAGCCAAGGGGGACAGGGGACGGCTGAAAAACTGTTTTTT